This TCR beta chain was retrieved from a study of CD4 T cells in relation to SARS-CoV-2 and coronaviruses. Overall study: Convalescent donors were aged about 21 to 75, with median about 40 years. Study-level points and caveats: Each donor contributed either pre-pandemic or post-infection samples, not both. In around 67% of donors, memory CD4+ clonotypes crossrecognized SARS-CoV-2 and at least one common cold coronavirus spike.

Using immunoSEQ multiplex PCR, the repertoire was profiled, and TCRdb retains in-frame clones only, with some absent. The sample consists of around 54,000 clones, roughly nine tenths of them appearing once. Details on this clone: Its antigen is not identified.

Cryopreserved PBMCs were CD4-enriched, then split into naive and memory cells. The material sequenced was naive CD4+ T cells from PBMCs. Subset in this sample: naive CD4+ T cells isolated by negative enrichment. The receptor was isolated from an adult with COVID-19.

The CDR3 protein is CASSLAGRLTGELFF. In DNA, the CDR3 is TGTGCCAGCAGTTTAGCAGGGAGGTTAACCGGGGAGCTGTTTTTT. This chain connects TRBV28 to TRBJ2-2; D is possibly TRBD2 (6 bases). The germline V and J ends were trimmed by 2 bases and 5 bases, with 12 bases remaining between them. The CDR3 is 15 residues long. Germline V gene lookup returns CDR1 MDHEN and CDR2 SYDVKM.